This record looks at one T cell receptor beta chain sequence and its context. No antigen is known for it. This sample is part of a study of blood T cells in healthy people across ages. Study as a whole: About one barcoded beta molecule was captured per two T cells (by template switching). Whole-study findings and limits: Roughly linear age-related decline in beta diversity appeared, significant by age about 37.

It was with a sample-barcoded 5' primer and a J-beta primer mix that a second PCR of roughly 7 to 11 cycles was run. The study obtained at least 3 million CDR3-containing paired-end reads from every sample. TCRdb passed the 5' RACE reads through MiXCR, listing each CDR3 protein once. This table holds about 640,000 distinct CDR3 sequences, around 54% found once. Per germline, CDR1 SGHRS and CDR2 YFSETQ. There are 15 residues in the CDR3. V was pared by 0 bases and J by 3 bases, with 12 bases between. The TCR was taken from a man aged 55 to 70 in good health. The sequencing sample was made of blood. This chain links TRBV5-1 with TRBJ2-5; D possibly corresponds to TRBD2 (5 bases). The CDR3 loop reads CASSLATRAEETQYF. CDR3 sequence (DNA): TGCGCCAGCAGCTTGGCCACTAGGGCGGAAGAGACCCAGTACTTC.